The 21 T cell receptor beta chains reported below all come from one sample, sequenced in a study of T cell responses to AZD1222 COVID-19 vaccine. Sequencing was performed with immunoSEQ multiplex PCR; in TCRdb, only in-frame clones are kept and a portion is missing. The data show 130,000 or so clones, with about nine tenths seen just once and 6.9% held by the top ten. The source was peripheral blood, collected on day 0 of AZD1222 vaccination. The receptors come from an adult in good health.

The rearrangement links TRBV18 to TRBJ1-6; 7 bases align to TRBD1. From germline, CDR1 is KGHSH and CDR2 LQKENI. The CDR3 totals 17 residues. Trimming removed 5 bases from V and 0 bases from J; junction bases left unmatched: 7. CDR3 nucleotides: TGTGCCAGCTCAACACAGGGGACGAGCTCCTATAATTCACCCCTCCACTTT. This sequence encodes CASSTQGTSSYNSPLHF.

V and J are TRBV28 and TRBJ2-7; TRBD1 agrees at 11 bases. Germline V lookup: CDR1 MDHEN, CDR2 SYDVKM. Germline trimming cut 2 bases from V and 3 bases from J; bases unmatched to any gene: 12. CDR3 length: 18 amino acids. The CDR3 bases are TGTGCCAGCAGTTTACCGACTCGGACAGGGGGCCTAATCTACGAGCAGTACTTC. Translation: CASSLPTRTGGLIYEQYF.

This chain connects TRBV24-1 to TRBJ1-5; TRBD1 might be the D (5 bases). CDR3 length equals 15 residues. Trimming shortened V by 7 bases and J by 5 bases, and 17 bases separated the two germline ends. Germline assignment: CDR1 KGHDR and CDR2 SFDVKD. For the CDR3, the DNA is TGTGCCACCAGCCTTGGGGGGAGAAGCGATCAGCCCCAGCATTTT. This codes for CATSLGGRSDQPQHF.

This clone was seen more than once but under ten times. The chain has TRBV7-2 and TRBJ1-6; D is uncertain. This CDR3 region has 14 residues. V lost 1 base and J lost 7, with 8 bases in between. Germline V gives CDR1 SGHTA, CDR2 FQGNSA. CDR3 sequence reads: CASSLDSRNSPLHF. CDR3 nucleotides: TGTGCCAGCAGCTTAGACTCACGGAATTCACCCCTCCACTTT. Full variable domain (remainder filled in from reference TRBV7-2 and TRBJ1-6): GAGVSQSPSNKVTEKGKDVELRCDPISGHTALYWYRQSLGQGLEFLIYFQGNSAPDKSGLPSDRFSAERTGGSVSTLTIQRTQQEDSAVYLCASSLDSRNSPLHFGNGTRLTVT.

The V call is TRBV14, the J call TRBJ1-2, with D tentatively TRBD1 (6 bases). V dropped 1 base and J dropped 5 bases, with 17 bases sitting between them. Germline V gene lookup returns CDR1 SGHDN and CDR2 FVKESK. This CDR3 spans 16 amino acids. CDR3 DNA sequence: TGTGCCAGCAGCCAAGCTACAGGGAGGAGATGGTATGGCTACACCTTC. It encodes CASSQATGRRWYGYTF.

The V call is TRBV19, the J call TRBJ1-2; 8 bases agree with TRBD1. V was clipped by 4 bases and J by 6 bases; unmatched bases: 16. The length of the CDR3 is 17 residues. From germline, CDR1 is LNHDA and CDR2 SQIVND (reference sequence). CDR3 amino acids: CASSTSISGQGRHGYTF. The CDR3 DNA follows: TGTGCCAGTAGTACCTCTATCTCCGGACAGGGTCGGCATGGCTACACCTTC.

The chain joins TRBV6-5 to TRBJ2-5, with TRBD2 as a possible D gene (5 bases). CDR1 is MNHEY, CDR2 SVGAGI, per germline. V lost 8 bases and J 5 bases, leaving 15 bases between the germline ends. The CDR3 is made up of 13 amino acids. DNA of the CDR3: TGTGCCAGCCTCCCCCCGGGGTTGGAGACCCAGTACTTC. Translation: CASLPPGLETQYF.

This chain connects TRBV28 to TRBJ2-3, with 8 bases fitting TRBD2. This CDR3 is 18 amino acids long. V shed 6 bases, J shed 2 bases, and the junction held 16 bases outside the gene matches. From germline, CDR1 is MDHEN and CDR2 SYDVKM. In DNA form, the CDR3 reads TGTGCCAGCAGCCCTGCCCGTCGACTAGCGAGGATCACAGATACGCAGTATTTT. Protein: CASSPARRLARITDTQYF. Full variable domain (rest looked up from reference TRBV28 and TRBJ2-3): DVKVTQSSRYLVKRTGEKVFLECVQDMDHENMFWYRQDPGLGLRLIYFSYDVKMKEKGDIPEGYSVSREKKERFSLILESASTNQTSMYLCASSPARRLARITDTQYFGPGTRLTVL.

The rearrangement links TRBV11-2 to TRBJ2-7, with 10 bases matching TRBD1. The CDR3 is 17 amino acids. Germline V gene lookup returns CDR1 SGHAT and CDR2 FQNNGV. V gave up 4 bases and J gave up 0 bases; unmatched junction bases: 9. CDR3 amino acids: CASSSSGTGVLSYEQYF. The CDR3 DNA is TGTGCCAGCAGCTCTTCCGGGACAGGGGTCCTCTCCTACGAGCAGTACTTC.

The chain combines TRBV10-2 with TRBJ2-3; unclear D gene. CDR1 and CDR2 (germline): WSHSY, SAAADI. Trimming removed 8 bases at V and 0 bases at J, with 15 bases between. The CDR3 loop spans 15 amino acids. CDR3 DNA: TGCGCCAGCGATGAGCACGGTATAAGCACAGATACGCAGTATTTT. Protein sequence: CASDEHGISTDTQYF.

The CDR3 sequence is CASSLPLAGGPSADTQYF. The CDR3 DNA reads TGTGCCAGCAGCCTTCCTCTAGCGGGGGGGCCTTCCGCAGATACGCAGTATTTT. The V call is TRBV28, the J call TRBJ2-3; the match to TRBD2 covers 12 bases. V lost 6 bases to trimming and J lost 4 bases; unmatched junction nucleotides: 14. Germline CDR1 MDHEN, CDR2 SYDVKM. The CDR3 is 18 residues long. Full variable domain (remainder filled in from reference TRBV28 and TRBJ2-3): DVKVTQSSRYLVKRTGEKVFLECVQDMDHENMFWYRQDPGLGLRLIYFSYDVKMKEKGDIPEGYSVSREKKERFSLILESASTNQTSMYLCASSLPLAGGPSADTQYFGPGTRLTVL.

CDR3 DNA sequence: TGTGCCAGCAGTGACACAGGGCACCAGCATTTT. Amino acids: CASSDTGHQHF. The rearrangement joins TRBV6-6 to TRBJ1-5, with D perhaps TRBD1 (6 bases). The CDR3 is made up of 11 amino acids. V gave up 5 bases and J gave up 12 bases, with 11 bases separating them. CDR1 MNHNY and CDR2 SVGAGI come from the germline V gene (reference sequence).

This chain joins TRBV6-4 and TRBJ2-2; 7 bases fit TRBD2. Germline CDR1 reads MRHNA; CDR2 reads SNTAGT. J lost 0 bases, V lost 2 bases, and 0 bases had no gene match. The CDR3 consists of 15 residues. The CDR3 bases are TGTGCCAGCAGTGACGGACTAGCGAACACCGGGGAGCTGTTTTTT. The encoded protein is CASSDGLANTGELFF.

The CDR3 sequence: CASSAERGSSSGNTIYF. In nucleotides, the CDR3 is TGTGCCAGCAGCGCAGAGAGAGGGAGCAGCTCTGGAAACACCATATATTTT. The chain joins TRBV9 to TRBJ1-3; no definite D call. The V and J ends lost 3 bases and 0 bases respectively, with 16 bases between them. This CDR3 region has 17 residues. The germline V gene encodes CDR1 SGDLS and CDR2 YYNGEE.

The genes are TRBV11-2 and TRBJ1-1; the D gene is possibly TRBD1 (6 bases). The germline V gene encodes CDR1 SGHAT and CDR2 FQNNGV. The CDR3 length is 15 residues. V lost 6 bases and J lost 1, with 15 bases in between. The CDR3 is CASRTWGGRNTEAFF. The DNA for the CDR3 is TGTGCCAGCAGGACCTGGGGGGGCCGGAACACTGAAGCTTTCTTT. Variable domain in full (rest from reference TRBV11-2 and TRBJ1-1): EAGVAQSPRYKIIEKRQSVAFWCNPISGHATLYWYQQILGQGPKLLIQFQNNGVVDDSQLPKDRFSAERLKGVDSTLKIQPAKLEDSAVYLCASRTWGGRNTEAFFGQGTRLTVV.

This clone was detected only once. The chain uses TRBV6-2 or TRBV6-3 and TRBJ2-7; D not certain. This CDR3 contains 12 residues. The V gene lost 4 bases and the J gene lost 3 bases, with 7 bases spanning the gap. Per germline, CDR1 MNHEY and CDR2 SVGEGT. The chain's CDR3 is CASSLQDYEQYF. CDR3 DNA: TGTGCCAGCAGTTTACAAGACTACGAGCAGTACTTC.

The V call is TRBV30, the J call TRBJ2-2; TRBD2 aligns across 10 bases. The CDR3 length is 15 residues. The V gene end was trimmed by 0 bases and the J gene end by 6 bases; junction bases not matched to a gene: 4. Germline V gene lookup returns CDR1 GTSNPN and CDR2 SVGIG (reference sequence). Written as DNA, the CDR3 is TGTGCCTGGAGTGTAGGAAGCGGGGGGGCCGGGGAGCTGTTTTTT. This codes for CAWSVGSGGAGELFF.

This chain links TRBV19 with TRBJ1-2; D is uncertain. The CDR3 loop spans 14 amino acids. V was clipped by 4 bases and J by 5 bases, with 14 bases between them. Germline CDR1 is LNHDA and CDR2 is SQIVND (reference sequence). The CDR3 loop reads CASSTTRVPYGYTF. The CDR3 DNA reads TGTGCCAGTAGTACCACCCGCGTTCCTTATGGCTACACCTTC.

The chain recombines TRBV9 with TRBJ1-1; D call uncertain. The CDR3 has 14 amino acids. The V end was cut by 0 bases, the J end by 6 bases, with 12 bases between. Germline V gene data show CDR1 as SGDLS and CDR2 as YYNGEE. The CDR3 nucleotides read TGTGCCAGCAGCGTAGCTCCGGAACGCGCTGAAGCTTTCTTT. This translates into CASSVAPERAEAFF.

The genes are TRBV19 and TRBJ2-7; TRBD1 matches at 7 bases. Germline CDR1 is LNHDA and CDR2 is SQIVND (reference sequence). The CDR3 is 13 residues long. The trim removed 6 bases at V and 4 bases at J, leaving 6 bases unmatched. The CDR3 DNA follows: TGTGCCAGTAGGATTACAGGGGAATACGAGCAGTACTTC. Translating it yields CASRITGEYEQYF.

The chain has TRBV14 and TRBJ1-6, with D unresolved. This CDR3 has 16 residues. Germline CDR1 reads SGHDN; CDR2 reads FVKESK. With 1 base removed from V and 10 bases from J, the gap between germline ends came to 17 bases. For the CDR3, the DNA is TGTGCCAGCAGCCAAGTAACACTGACGTTTTGGTCACCCCTCCACTTT. Its protein product is CASSQVTLTFWSPLHF.